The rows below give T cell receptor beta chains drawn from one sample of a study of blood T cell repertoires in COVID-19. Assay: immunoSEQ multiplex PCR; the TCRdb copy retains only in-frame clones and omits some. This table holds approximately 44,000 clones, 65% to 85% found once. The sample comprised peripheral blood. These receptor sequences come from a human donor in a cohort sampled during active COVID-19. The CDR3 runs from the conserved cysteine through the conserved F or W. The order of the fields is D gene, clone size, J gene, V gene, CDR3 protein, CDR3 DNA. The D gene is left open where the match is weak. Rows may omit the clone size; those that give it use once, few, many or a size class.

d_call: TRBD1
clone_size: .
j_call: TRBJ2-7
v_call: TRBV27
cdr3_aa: CASRDRLPYEQYF
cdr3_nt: TGTGCCAGCCGGGACAGGCTTCCCTACGAGCAGTACTTC

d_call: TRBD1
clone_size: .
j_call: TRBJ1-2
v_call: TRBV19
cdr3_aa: CASFGTAYGYTF
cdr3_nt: TGTGCCAGTTTCGGGACAGCATATGGCTACACCTTC

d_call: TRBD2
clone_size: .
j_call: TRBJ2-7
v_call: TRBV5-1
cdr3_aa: CASSLTGSGGPSGTVYEQYF
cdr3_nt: TGCGCCAGCAGCTTGACGGGCTCCGGCGGGCCTAGCGGGACCGTATACGAGCAGTACTTC

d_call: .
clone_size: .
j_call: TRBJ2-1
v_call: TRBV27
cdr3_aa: CASSLWGTSYNEQFF
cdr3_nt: TGTGCCAGCAGCCTGTGGGGGACTTCCTACAATGAGCAGTTCTTC

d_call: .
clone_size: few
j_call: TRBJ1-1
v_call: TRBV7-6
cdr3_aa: CASSLAYGMNTEAFF
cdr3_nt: TGTGCCAGCAGCTTAGCTTACGGGATGAACACTGAAGCTTTCTTT

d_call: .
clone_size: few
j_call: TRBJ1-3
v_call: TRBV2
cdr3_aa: CASSASRSSGNTIYF
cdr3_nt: TGTGCCAGCAGCGCTAGCAGAAGCTCTGGAAACACCATATATTTT

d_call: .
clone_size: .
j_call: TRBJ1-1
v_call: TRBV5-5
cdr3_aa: CASSLSQANTEAFF
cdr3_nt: TGTGCCAGCAGCTTAAGTCAGGCGAACACTGAAGCTTTCTTT

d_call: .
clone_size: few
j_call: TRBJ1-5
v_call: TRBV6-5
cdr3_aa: CASRARLYSNQPQHF
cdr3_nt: TGTGCCAGCAGGGCAAGACTTTATAGCAATCAGCCCCAGCATTTT

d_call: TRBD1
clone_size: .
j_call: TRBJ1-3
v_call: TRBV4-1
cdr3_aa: CASSQGLAGGSIGNTIYF
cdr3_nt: TGCGCCAGCAGCCAAGGGTTGGCAGGGGGCAGCATAGGAAACACCATATATTTT

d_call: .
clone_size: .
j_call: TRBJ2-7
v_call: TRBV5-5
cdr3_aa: CASSLFRASSYEQYF
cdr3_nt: TGTGCCAGCAGCTTGTTTCGTGCGAGCTCCTACGAGCAGTACTTC

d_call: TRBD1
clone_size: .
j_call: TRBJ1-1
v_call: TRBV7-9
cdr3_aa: CASSLDRGAEAFF
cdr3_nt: TGTGCCAGCAGCTTAGACAGGGGTGCTGAAGCTTTCTTT

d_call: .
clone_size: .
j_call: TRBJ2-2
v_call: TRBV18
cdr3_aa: CASSPGGELFF
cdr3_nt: TGTGCCAGCTCACCCGGCGGGGAGCTGTTTTTT

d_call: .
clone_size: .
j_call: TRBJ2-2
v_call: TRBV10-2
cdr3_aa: CASSALRRGGELFF
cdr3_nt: TGCGCCAGCAGTGCGCTTAGGAGGGGCGGGGAGCTGTTTTTT

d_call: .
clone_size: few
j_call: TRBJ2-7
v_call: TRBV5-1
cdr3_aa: CASSPISSTYEQYF
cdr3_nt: TGCGCCAGCAGCCCCATAAGCTCAACCTACGAGCAGTACTTC

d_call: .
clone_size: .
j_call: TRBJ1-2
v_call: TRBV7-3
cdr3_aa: CASSPSGVSLYGYTF
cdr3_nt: TGTGCCAGCAGTCCATCAGGGGTTTCTCTCTATGGCTACACCTTC

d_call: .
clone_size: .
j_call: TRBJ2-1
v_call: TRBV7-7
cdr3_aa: CASSLASSPSSYNEQFF
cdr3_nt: TGTGCTAGCAGCTTAGCGTCCTCTCCCAGCTCCTACAATGAGCAGTTCTTC

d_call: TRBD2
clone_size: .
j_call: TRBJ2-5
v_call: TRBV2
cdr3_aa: CASSESGGAVTQYF
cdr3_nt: TGTGCCAGCAGTGAAAGCGGGGGGGCCGTGACCCAGTACTTC

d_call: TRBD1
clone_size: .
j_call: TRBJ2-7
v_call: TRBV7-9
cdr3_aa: CASSGTAAYEQYF
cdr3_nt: TGTGCCAGCAGTGGGACAGCGGCCTACGAGCAGTACTTC

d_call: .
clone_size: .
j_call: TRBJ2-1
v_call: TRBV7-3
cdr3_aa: CASSTGPLGEQFF
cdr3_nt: TGTGCCAGCAGCACGGGTCCCTTAGGTGAGCAGTTCTTC

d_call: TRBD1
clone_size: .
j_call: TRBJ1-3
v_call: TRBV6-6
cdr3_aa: CASLQGLTGNTIYF
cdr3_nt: TGTGCCAGCCTACAGGGGCTAACAGGAAACACCATATATTTT

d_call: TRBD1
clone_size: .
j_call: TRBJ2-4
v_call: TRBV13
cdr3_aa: CASSLERDRGSGDIQYF
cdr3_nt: TGTGCCAGCAGCCTCGAAAGGGACAGGGGATCGGGTGACATTCAGTACTTC

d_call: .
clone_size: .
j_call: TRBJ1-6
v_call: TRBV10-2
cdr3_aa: CASSEYREGSPLHF
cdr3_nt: TGCGCCAGCAGTGAGTACAGGGAGGGATCACCCCTCCACTTT

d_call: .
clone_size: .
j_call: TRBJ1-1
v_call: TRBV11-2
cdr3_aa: CASSLGSWGGNTEAFF
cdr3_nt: TGTGCCAGCAGCTTAGGTTCCTGGGGCGGGAACACTGAAGCTTTCTTT

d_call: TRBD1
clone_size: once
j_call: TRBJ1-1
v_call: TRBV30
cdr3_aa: CAWSVGGSHTEAFF
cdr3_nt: TGTGCCTGGAGCGTAGGGGGCTCCCACACTGAAGCTTTCTTT

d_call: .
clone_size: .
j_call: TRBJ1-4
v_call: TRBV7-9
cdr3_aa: CASSLGLGGGNEKLFF
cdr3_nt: TGTGCCAGCAGCTTAGGCCTCGGAGGCGGTAATGAAAAACTGTTTTTT

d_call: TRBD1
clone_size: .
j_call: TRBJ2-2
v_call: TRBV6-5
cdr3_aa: CASRFPGQGTGELFF
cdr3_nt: TGTGCCAGCAGATTTCCGGGACAGGGCACCGGGGAGCTGTTTTTT

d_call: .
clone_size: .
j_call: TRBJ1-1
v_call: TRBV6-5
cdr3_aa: CASSPPQSEAFF
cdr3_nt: TGTGCCAGCAGTCCCCCTCAAAGCGAAGCTTTCTTT

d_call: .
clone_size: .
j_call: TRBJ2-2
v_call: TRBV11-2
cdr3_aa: CASSFLPGELFF
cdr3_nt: TGTGCCAGCAGCTTTCTCCCCGGGGAGCTGTTTTTT